The clone carrying this T cell receptor beta chain has more than one count but fewer than ten. These data originate in a study of CD8+CD57+ T cells in acquired aplastic anemia. V shed 4 bases, J shed 6 bases, and the junction held 11 bases outside the gene matches. Germline CDR1 and CDR2: SGHKS and YYEKEE (reference sequence). This CDR3 contains 16 residues. Genomic DNA constituted the template upon which TCR beta VDJ and CDR3 profiling was performed. From the reads, TCRdb called clonotypes with MiXCR, one entry per CDR3 protein. Altogether 150,000 to 200,000 distinct CDR3 sequences are present, less than 60% being singletons, with the ten largest covering under 2%. Sequencing involved patients with CD8+CD57+ cell expansion previously shown by flow cytometry.

V is TRBV5-5 and J is TRBJ2-1, with 9 bases lining up with TRBD1. The material sequenced was sorted CD4+, CD8+, or CD8+CD57+ T cells (not recorded which) from PBMCs. This sequence originates from a human donor with aplastic anemia. The CDR3 nucleotides are TGTGCCAGCAGCCCGGGGACGGGACAGGGAGGCAATGAGCAGTTCTTC. This encodes CASSPGTGQGGNEQFF.